The 21 T cell receptor beta chains given below trace back to one sample, sequenced in a study of T cell repertoires in cytomegalovirus infection (dated by TCRdb to between 2018 and 2020). Instrument on record: Illumina HiSeq 1500. Starting from the raw public reads, TCRdb applied fastp trimming at Q25, assembled clones with MiXCR and retained in-frame beta chains. Identical CDR3 proteins give one entry, which carries the most common genes and DNA. This sample comprises 150,000 to 200,000 distinct CDR3 sequences, approximately 15% of them detected only once. Roughly 30% of the sample lies in the top ten. Sequencing was done on a sample of PBMCs. The origin of the receptors is a human donor in good health (CMV status not recorded). Some clones in this sample may be carry-over from other donors' samples.

Only a few counts were recorded for this clonotype. The genes are TRBV28 and TRBJ1-1, with TRBD1 matching 8 bases. The trim removed 6 bases at V and 3 bases at J, leaving 3 bases unmatched. The CDR3 length is 13 residues. Germline assignment: CDR1 MDHEN and CDR2 SYDVKM. CDR3 amino acids: CASRDRADTEAFF. For the CDR3, the DNA is TGTGCCAGCAGGGACAGGGCTGACACTGAAGCTTTCTTT.

This clonotype occurred many times. The rearrangement uses TRBV7-2 and TRBJ1-3; D perhaps matches TRBD1 (5 bases). V shed 3 bases and J shed 0 bases, with 15 bases lying between them. The CDR3 has 17 amino acids. The V gene's germline CDR1 is SGHTA and CDR2 FQGNSA. CDR3 nucleotides: TGTGCCAGCAGCTTTGCTATTAGGGGACTCTCTGGAAACACCATATATTTT. This codes for CASSFAIRGLSGNTIYF.

The chain carries TRBV6-4 and TRBJ2-3; 8 positions agree with TRBD2. CDR1 MRHNA and CDR2 SNTAGT come from the germline V gene. CDR3 size: 15 residues. J lost 1 base, V lost 6 bases, and 6 bases had no gene match. CDR3 protein: CASSPGGGGTDTQYF. Here the CDR3 DNA reads TGTGCCAGCAGCCCCGGGGGGGGCGGCACAGATACGCAGTATTTT.

The V call is TRBV20-1, the J call TRBJ1-5; no clear D gene. CDR1 DFQATT and CDR2 SNEGSKA come from the germline V gene (reference sequence). V was shortened by 0 bases and J by 0 bases, with 9 bases between the two germline ends. The CDR3 contains 15 residues. CDR3 protein: CSARDRSNSNQPQHF. The CDR3 DNA reads TGCAGTGCTAGAGACCGGAGTAATAGCAATCAGCCCCAGCATTTT.

This sequence joins TRBV2 and TRBJ2-2; D remains unclear. There are 12 residues in the CDR3. The V end lost 6 bases, the J end lost 5 bases, and 7 bases lay between the germline ends. CDR1 is SNHLY, CDR2 FYNNEI, per germline. The CDR3, as DNA: TGTGCCAGCAGAAAGGAAACCGGGGAGCTGTTTTTT. Its protein product is CASRKETGELFF.

This clonotype was seen at least ten times. The chain employs TRBV4-1 and TRBJ2-7; 7 nucleotides line up with TRBD1. Germline-derived CDR1 and CDR2 are MGHRA and YSYEKL. J gave up 4 bases and V 4 bases, and 10 bases lay outside the gene matches. CDR3 length: 15 residues. The CDR3, as DNA: TGCGCCAGCAGCCTTACGACAGGGAACCCTTACGAGCAGTACTTC. This translates into CASSLTTGNPYEQYF.

This chain links TRBV19 with TRBJ2-2; D call uncertain. Trimming removed 7 bases from V and 6 bases from J, with 12 bases in between. The germline gives CDR1 LNHDA, CDR2 SQIVND (reference sequence). This CDR3 spans 13 amino acids. The CDR3 region is CASTLGRPGELFF. The CDR3 region has the DNA TGTGCCAGTACCTTAGGGCGTCCCGGGGAGCTGTTTTTT.

The chain joins TRBV5-8 to TRBJ2-1, with TRBD2 as a possible D gene (5 bases). V lost 7 bases, J lost 2 bases, and 13 bases lay in between. This CDR3 is built from 14 residues. Germline V lookup: CDR1 SGHTS, CDR2 YDEGEE. The CDR3 loop is CASGLLGPYNEQFF. DNA of the CDR3: TGTGCCAGCGGACTGCTCGGCCCCTACAATGAGCAGTTCTTC.

This clonotype has only a few counts. The chain joins TRBV29-1 to TRBJ2-5; D not certain. V shed 2 bases and J shed 5 bases, with 12 bases lying between them. The CDR3 covers 13 residues. The germline CDR1 and CDR2 sequences are SQVTM and ANQGSEA. The CDR3 coding sequence is TGCAGCGTTGAAATTTTACCCTGGGAGACCCAGTACTTC. Translation: CSVEILPWETQYF.

This clonotype appeared many times. This chain uses TRBV4-1 with TRBJ2-1; D is ambiguous. Germline V lookup: CDR1 MGHRA, CDR2 YSYEKL. The CDR3 is 14 residues long. The germline V and J ends were trimmed by 0 bases and 2 bases, with 5 bases remaining between them. The CDR3 sequence: CASSQELAYNEQFF. The CDR3 DNA is TGCGCCAGCAGCCAAGAGCTCGCCTACAATGAGCAGTTCTTC.

The chain carries TRBV2 and TRBJ1-1; possibly TRBD1 for D (6 bases). The ends were cut back, 6 bases at V and 7 bases at J, with 12 bases in the middle. The V gene's germline CDR1 is SNHLY and CDR2 FYNNEI. The CDR3 extends over 12 amino acids. CDR3 DNA: TGTGCCAGCAGGCTGGGGGCAGGTGAAGCTTTCTTT. Protein: CASRLGAGEAFF.

This clonotype was counted a few times. The chain has TRBV7-9 and TRBJ1-1, with 7 bases aligning to TRBD1. The J segment lost 0 bases and the V segment lost 4 bases, leaving 8 bases of the junction unmatched. Germline V gene sequence: CDR1 SEHNR, CDR2 FQNEAQ (reference sequence). This CDR3 region has 16 residues. The chain's CDR3 is CASSSKPTGMNTEAFF. Written as DNA, the CDR3 is TGTGCCAGCAGCTCTAAACCGACAGGGATGAACACTGAAGCTTTCTTT.

This clonotype was detected many times. The rearrangement uses TRBV27 and TRBJ2-3; maybe TRBD1 (6 bases). The V end lost 3 bases, the J end lost 2 bases, and 12 bases lay between the germline ends. The CDR3 is 15 residues long. Germline CDR1 reads MNHEY; CDR2 reads SMNVEV (reference sequence). In nucleotides, the CDR3 is TGTGCCAGCAGTTTGACAGGCGGCCTCACAGATACGCAGTATTTT. Its protein product is CASSLTGGLTDTQYF.

Notes on this clonotype: The germline gene is not matched at one end of the junction; a read error may be the cause. V usage is TRBV4-2 and J usage is TRBJ1-2; a possible D gene is TRBD1 (6 bases). The CDR3 has 16 residues. From germline, CDR1 is LGHNA and CDR2 YNFKEQ. The CDR3: CASSRSVGGENCGYTF. The CDR3 DNA reads TGTGCCAGCAGCCGCTCGGTCGGGGGCGAAAACTGTGGCTACACCTTC.

The chain has TRBV30 and TRBJ1-2; D unresolved. The CDR3 runs to 13 residues. In germline, CDR1 is GTSNPN, CDR2 SVGIG (reference sequence). Trimming shortened V by 0 bases and J by 4 bases, and 9 bases separated the two germline ends. CDR3: CAWSVDTFYGYTF. Here the CDR3 DNA reads TGTGCCTGGAGTGTAGACACCTTCTATGGCTACACCTTC.

This clonotype was seen many times. The chain employs TRBV7-3 and TRBJ2-2; D perhaps matches TRBD1 (6 bases). The CDR3 is 15 amino acids. Trimming removed 5 bases at V and 3 bases at J, with 13 bases between. Per the germline V gene, CDR1 is SGHTA and CDR2 is FQGTGA. CDR3 protein: CASSPGTTDTGELFF. DNA of the CDR3: TGTGCCAGCAGCCCGGGGACAACCGACACCGGGGAGCTGTTTTTT.

J is TRBJ1-1 and V is TRBV25-1, with 7 bases lining up with TRBD1. This CDR3 is 12 amino acids long. J gave up 4 bases and V 8 bases, and 4 bases lay outside the gene matches. CDR1 and CDR2 (germline): MGHDK, SYGVNS. The CDR3 spells CASVGQATEAFF. CDR3 nucleotides: TGTGCCAGCGTCGGACAGGCCACTGAAGCTTTCTTT. Full variable domain (remainder filled in from reference TRBV25-1 and TRBJ1-1): EADIYQTPRYLVIGTGKKITLECSQTMGHDKMYWYQQDPGMELHLIHYSYGVNSTEKGDLSSESTVSRIRTEHFPLTLESARPSHTSQYLCASVGQATEAFFGQGTRLTVV.

This clonotype was recorded many times. J is TRBJ2-4 and V is TRBV7-9; 10 bases fit TRBD1. The CDR3 length is 14 residues. Germline assignment: CDR1 SEHNR and CDR2 FQNEAQ (reference sequence). V lost 8 bases, J lost 5 bases, and 6 bases stayed unmatched. DNA of the CDR3: TGTGCCAGCGGGGCCGGGACAGGGGAAAACATTCAGTACTTC. Its protein product is CASGAGTGENIQYF.

There are many counts of this clonotype. The V and J genes are TRBV5-1 and TRBJ1-1; D unresolved. The CDR3 is made up of 15 amino acids. Per the germline V gene, CDR1 is SGHRS and CDR2 is YFSETQ. Trimming removed 2 bases at V and 3 bases at J, with 14 bases between. The CDR3 protein is CASSFSRWRYTEAFF. CDR3 sequence (DNA): TGCGCCAGCAGCTTTAGCCGATGGAGGTACACTGAAGCTTTCTTT.

There are a few counts of this clonotype. The chain links TRBV10-3 to TRBJ2-5; 10 nucleotides match TRBD1. The CDR3 is 16 amino acids. CDR1 is ENHRY, CDR2 SYGVKD, per germline. V shed 0 bases and J 2 bases; nucleotides not matched to a gene: 3. The CDR3 DNA reads TGTGCCATCAGTGAGTCTCCGGGACAGGGGCAAGAGACCCAGTACTTC. It yields the protein CAISESPGQGQETQYF.

This clonotype was seen ten or more times. The rearrangement links TRBV28 to TRBJ2-7; the match to TRBD2 covers 10 bases. The CDR3 covers 16 residues. The V and J ends lost 2 bases and 2 bases, in that order; junction bases with no gene match: 6. Germline V gene data show CDR1 as MDHEN and CDR2 as SYDVKM. CDR3 bases: TGTGCCAGCAGTTTACAACTAGCGGGACAAACCTACGAGCAGTACTTC. Translated, it gives CASSLQLAGQTYEQYF. Complete variable domain (other parts from reference TRBV28 and TRBJ2-7): DVKVTQSSRYLVKRTGEKVFLECVQDMDHENMFWYRQDPGLGLRLIYFSYDVKMKEKGDIPEGYSVSREKKERFSLILESASTNQTSMYLCASSLQLAGQTYEQYFGPGTRLTVT.